This T cell receptor (beta chain) was captured by sequencing in a study of breast tumors, draining lymph nodes, adjacent tissues. This clonotype was seen ten or more times. This CDR3 is 14 amino acids long. Germline CDR1 reads SGHVS; CDR2 reads FQNEAQ. Trimming removed 5 bases at V and 0 bases at J, with 9 bases between. Breast cancer patients provided tissue from their axillary draining lymph nodes. MiXCR was run by TCRdb on the multiplex PCR reads, yielding one entry per CDR3 protein. The profile shows approximately 300,000 distinct CDR3 sequences, 30% of them singletons. This TCR was recovered from a female donor with breast cancer. Some clones in this sample may be carry-over from other donors' samples. This rearrangement joins TRBV7-8 to TRBJ2-3; no reliable D call. Material: axillary lymph node tissue. The CDR3 loop is CASSRRISTDTQYF. CDR3 DNA sequence: TGTGCCAGCAGCCGAAGAATTAGCACAGATACGCAGTATTTT.